What follows are 14 T cell receptor beta chains derived from one specimen sequenced in a study of T cell repertoires in cytomegalovirus infection. TCRdb passed the reads through MiXCR, listing each CDR3 protein once. This sample yields approximately 700,000 distinct CDR3 sequences, of which 35% are seen a single time; 2.8% belongs to the top ten. Sequencing was carried out using PBMCs. The origin of the receptors is a human donor in good health (CMV status not recorded). Some clones in this sample may be carry-over from other donors' samples.

A few counts support this clonotype. The rearrangement links TRBV4-1 to TRBJ1-2; D is undetermined. V lost 4 bases, J lost 0 bases, and 9 bases lay in between. The CDR3 sequence is 14 residues long. Germline CDR1 and CDR2: MGHRA and YSYEKL. CDR3 sequence reads: CASSRLGANYGYTF. CDR3 in DNA: TGCGCCAGCAGCCGGTTGGGAGCTAACTATGGCTACACCTTC.

The genes are TRBV28 and TRBJ2-6; D gene ambiguous. Per germline, CDR1 MDHEN and CDR2 SYDVKM. Between the trimmed V and J ends, which lost 8 bases and 2 bases, there was a span of 10 bases. This CDR3 comprises 14 residues. The CDR3 region has the DNA TGTGCCAGCGCAGCATTTGCTGGGGCCAACGTCCTGACTTTC. Translating gives CASAAFAGANVLTF.

This chain uses TRBV7-8 with TRBJ1-1, with a possible D match to TRBD1 (6 bases). This CDR3 contains 21 residues. V was clipped by 2 bases and J by 4 bases, with 32 bases between them. From germline, CDR1 is SGHVS and CDR2 FQNEAQ. The CDR3 protein is CASSLPPRPKRLGHGSTEAFF. CDR3 DNA: TGTGCCAGCAGCTTACCACCCCGACCTAAAAGACTGGGACACGGGAGCACTGAAGCTTTCTTT.

This clonotype was detected a few times. The chain is built from TRBV19 and TRBJ1-2; a possible D gene is TRBD1 (6 bases). The CDR3 length is 14 residues. CDR1 and CDR2 from the germline V gene are LNHDA and SQIVND (reference sequence). Trimming took off 7 bases at V and 8 bases at J, with 20 bases between the two ends. The CDR3 DNA sequence: TGTGCCAGTACCGGGGGGCAGGCCATTGGAGGCTACACCTTC. As protein: CASTGGQAIGGYTF.

This chain's CDR3 is CASRLEENQPQHF. In nucleotides, the CDR3 is TGTGCCAGCAGATTGGAGGAGAATCAGCCCCAGCATTTT. The V call is TRBV2, the J call TRBJ1-5; no definite D call. Between the trimmed V and J ends, which lost 6 bases and 4 bases, there was a span of 10 bases. The CDR3 extends over 13 amino acids. Germline V gene sequence: CDR1 SNHLY, CDR2 FYNNEI.

Turning to this clonotype: The junction shows a germline mismatch at one end, possibly a read error. The chain joins TRBV7-2 to TRBJ2-7, with TRBD2 identical over 12 bases. The germline V gene encodes CDR1 SGHTA and CDR2 FQGNSA. The CDR3 loop spans 14 amino acids. CDR3 protein: CASSLAGGRHEQYF. CDR3 in DNA: TGTGCCAGCAGCCTAGCGGGAGGGCGACACGAGCAGTACTTC.

The table lists this clonotype with a few counts. Possible read error: a much larger clone is one base away. The CDR3 does not end in the conserved phenylalanine or tryptophan, so this is likely a read error. The CDR3 reads CASSPDRGSYNEQFL. The DNA of the CDR3 is TGTGCCAGCAGCCCGGACAGGGGTTCCTACAATGAGCAGTTCTTA. This sequence joins TRBV7-2 and TRBJ2-1; 9 nucleotides align to TRBD1. The ends lost 5 bases at V and 1 base at J; junction bases unmatched: 3. The CDR3 runs to 15 residues. The germline V gene encodes CDR1 SGHTA and CDR2 FQGNSA.

This clonotype was detected many times. This chain connects TRBV7-2 to TRBJ2-2; 8 bases are a match to TRBD2. Trimming cost V 2 bases and J 3 bases; bases outside gene matches: 8. Per germline, CDR1 SGHTA and CDR2 FQGNSA. This CDR3 spans 17 amino acids. The CDR3 is CASSLTSGSGYTGELFF. CDR3 DNA: TGTGCCAGCAGCTTAACCAGCGGGAGTGGTTACACCGGGGAGCTGTTTTTT.

This chain uses TRBV7-2 with TRBJ2-3, with D possibly being TRBD1 (5 bases). The V gene lost 5 bases and the J gene lost 7 bases, with 16 bases spanning the gap. Germline V gene sequence: CDR1 SGHTA, CDR2 FQGNSA. This CDR3 contains 14 residues. The CDR3 bases are TGTGCCAGCAGCCCCCCCCCAGGGCGCTATACGCAGTATTTT. Translated: CASSPPPGRYTQYF. Combining the CDR3 with reference TRBV7-2 and TRBJ2-3 gives the whole variable domain GAGVSQSPSNKVTEKGKDVELRCDPISGHTALYWYRQSLGQGLEFLIYFQGNSAPDKSGLPSDRFSAERTGGSVSTLTIQRTQQEDSAVYLCASSPPPGRYTQYFGPGTRLTVL.

This clonotype was counted a few times. The genes are TRBV28 and TRBJ1-1; unclear D gene. Trimming removed 7 bases at V and 6 bases at J, with 12 bases between. CDR1 is MDHEN and CDR2 is SYDVKM in the germline V gene. This CDR3 has 12 residues. The CDR3 bases are TGTGCCAGCAATGGAGGTAACCCTGAAGCTTTCTTT. This codes for CASNGGNPEAFF.

The chain recombines TRBV28 with TRBJ1-1; TRBD1 agrees at 11 bases. The junction had 10 bases not matched to a gene; V was cut back by 10 bases and J by 0 bases. The germline gives CDR1 MDHEN, CDR2 SYDVKM. The CDR3 is 16 amino acids. The CDR3 sequence is CATKRTGGLMNTEAFF. CDR3 DNA: TGTGCCACCAAGAGGACAGGGGGCTTAATGAACACTGAAGCTTTCTTT.

Regarding this clonotype: The missing conserved phenylalanine or tryptophan at the end of this CDR3 makes a read error likely. V is TRBV7-4 and J is TRBJ2-5; 8 bases are a match to TRBD1. The V gene's germline CDR1 is SGHVT and CDR2 SQSDAQ. The CDR3 consists of 15 residues. V dropped 1 base and J dropped 4; count of bases not matched to a gene: 5. Here the CDR3 DNA reads TGTGCCAGCAGCTTAGGGGAAACAGGGGGAGAGACCCAGTACTTA. This codes for CASSLGETGGETQYL.

This clonotype was counted ten times or more. This rearrangement joins TRBV7-2 to TRBJ1-2, with D hard to call. In germline, CDR1 is SGHTA, CDR2 FQGNSA. This CDR3 is built from 13 residues. V shed 1 base and J shed 0 bases, with 3 bases lying between them. The CDR3: CASSLEANYGYTF. CDR3 DNA: TGTGCCAGCAGCTTAGAAGCTAACTATGGCTACACCTTC.

On this clonotype: The germline gene is not matched at one end of the junction; a read error may be the cause. The chain has TRBV19 and TRBJ2-3, with 9 nucleotides matching TRBD2. CDR3 length: 15 amino acids. Germline CDR1 LNHDA, CDR2 SQIVND (reference sequence). The CDR3 reads CASTISGTSTDTQYF. CDR3 bases: TGTGCCAGTACTATCTCCGGGACTAGCACGGATACGCAGTATTTT.